Each of the 32 T cell receptor beta chains below was sequenced from the same sample in a study of blood T cell repertoires in COVID-19. Libraries were prepared by immunoSEQ multiplex PCR; TCRdb keeps only in-frame clonotypes and omits some of them. The sample gives fewer than 250,000 clones, 80% to 90% of which show up once; less than 0.75% is in the top ten. Sequenced material: peripheral blood. Every receptor here comes from a man aged 35-49 years with acute or convalescent COVID-19.

V and J are TRBV5-8 and TRBJ2-1; 7 positions match TRBD1. Germline assignment: CDR1 SGHTS and CDR2 YDEGEE. V was clipped by 0 bases and J by 2 bases; unmatched bases: 2. The CDR3 runs to 15 residues. CDR3 in amino acids: CASSLADRAYNEQFF. The CDR3 coding sequence is TGTGCCAGCAGCTTGGCCGACAGGGCCTACAATGAGCAGTTCTTC.

The chain has TRBV15 and TRBJ2-5, with D tentatively TRBD1 (6 bases). Germline assignment: CDR1 LNHNV and CDR2 YYDKDF (reference sequence). V was trimmed by 2 bases and J by 5 bases, leaving 21 bases between them. This CDR3 is 17 amino acids long. CDR3 amino acids: CATSRTTAQGPRETQYF. The CDR3 nucleotides are TGTGCCACCAGCAGAACCACCGCCCAGGGGCCAAGGGAGACCCAGTACTTC.

This chain joins TRBV5-1 and TRBJ2-5, with D possibly matching TRBD1 (8 bases). Trimming removed 4 bases from V and 4 bases from J, with 17 bases in between. The germline CDR1 and CDR2 sequences are SGHRS and YFSETQ. The length of the CDR3 is 15 residues. CDR3 DNA: TGCGCCAGCAGCAGGGGGGGACAGGTTGGAGAGACCCAGTACTTC. As protein: CASSRGGQVGETQYF.

The chain links TRBV29-1 to TRBJ2-5, with 9 bases lining up with TRBD2. Germline trimming cut 1 base from V and 2 bases from J; bases unmatched to any gene: 5. This CDR3 has 15 residues. Per germline, CDR1 SQVTM and CDR2 ANQGSEA. The CDR3 DNA reads TGCAGCGTTGAAGGTTCTCTAGCGGGGCAAGAGACCCAGTACTTC. It specifies CSVEGSLAGQETQYF.

This clone was recorded once. As DNA, the CDR3 is TGTGCCATCAGTGAGACAGAGGGCACCTACAATGAGCAGTTCTTC. This encodes CAISETEGTYNEQFF. J is TRBJ2-1 and V is TRBV10-3; weak D call: TRBD2 (5 bases). Trimming pared 2 bases from V and 2 bases from J, leaving 10 bases between. Looked up from germline, CDR1 is ENHRY and CDR2 is SYGVKD. The CDR3 length is 15 residues.

J is TRBJ2-5 and V is TRBV30; 9 nucleotides agree with TRBD2. Germline assignment: CDR1 GTSNPN and CDR2 SVGIG (reference sequence). The length of the CDR3 is 14 residues. The V gene end was trimmed by 3 bases and the J gene end by 5 bases; junction bases not matched to a gene: 7. This CDR3 is CAWRQRGAEETQYF. Written as DNA, the CDR3 is TGTGCCTGGAGGCAGCGGGGGGCCGAGGAGACCCAGTACTTC.

The rearrangement joins TRBV19 to TRBJ1-1; a possible D gene is TRBD1 (5 bases). Between the trimmed V and J ends, which lost 0 bases and 11 bases, there was a span of 19 bases. The CDR3 runs 15 residues. The germline V gene has CDR1 LNHDA and CDR2 SQIVND (reference sequence). This CDR3 reads CASSIEAGTPIRAFF. The CDR3 coding sequence is TGTGCCAGTAGTATAGAGGCCGGGACTCCAATTAGGGCTTTCTTT.

The chain couples TRBV29-1 to TRBJ2-7; 10 bases align to TRBD2. V gave up 1 base and J gave up 2 bases; unmatched junction bases: 11. CDR3 length equals 17 residues. Germline V gene lookup returns CDR1 SQVTM and CDR2 ANQGSEA. The CDR3 coding sequence is TGCAGCGTTGAAGGGCTAGCGGGAGCCCTTTTCACCTACGAGCAGTACTTC. Encoded protein: CSVEGLAGALFTYEQYF.

The rearrangement uses TRBV7-2 and TRBJ2-1; 7 nucleotides agree with TRBD2. V trimming: 4 bases; J trimming: 5 bases; junction bases outside the gene matches: 11. This CDR3 has 16 residues. Germline CDR1 and CDR2: SGHTA and FQGNSA. CDR3 loop: CASSSTLARWDNEQFF. CDR3 DNA sequence: TGTGCCAGCAGCTCCACACTAGCGCGATGGGACAATGAGCAGTTCTTC. Based on the CDR3 plus reference TRBV7-2 and TRBJ2-1, the full variable domain is GAGVSQSPSNKVTEKGKDVELRCDPISGHTALYWYRQSLGQGLEFLIYFQGNSAPDKSGLPSDRFSAERTGGSVSTLTIQRTQQEDSAVYLCASSSTLARWDNEQFFGPGTRLTVL.

The chain joins TRBV5-1 to TRBJ2-1; D perhaps matches TRBD1 (5 bases). The V end was cut by 4 bases, the J end by 8 bases, with 10 bases between. CDR1 is SGHRS and CDR2 is YFSETQ in the germline V gene. The CDR3 is made up of 12 amino acids. In DNA form, the CDR3 reads TGCGCCAGCAGCGCCAGGGTCCATGAGCAGTTCTTC. As protein: CASSARVHEQFF.

The chain employs TRBV30 and TRBJ2-5, with 8 positions matching TRBD2. The CDR3 has 12 residues. The germline V gene has CDR1 GTSNPN and CDR2 SVGIG (reference sequence). V lost 2 bases to trimming and J lost 5 bases; unmatched junction nucleotides: 1. The CDR3 reads CAWSSGGETQYF. In nucleotides, the CDR3 is TGTGCCTGGAGTTCGGGGGGGGAGACCCAGTACTTC.

This chain connects TRBV27 to TRBJ2-7; D is perhaps TRBD1 (5 bases). This CDR3 has 16 residues. Germline CDR1 is MNHEY and CDR2 is SMNVEV (reference sequence). V dropped 5 bases and J dropped 5 bases, with 22 bases sitting between them. CDR3 sequence: CASSPYFTDRTHEQYF. The DNA of the CDR3 is TGTGCCAGCAGTCCCTACTTTACCGACAGAACCCACGAGCAGTACTTC.

In nucleotides, the CDR3 is TGTGCCAGCGCCCCGGACTTCTCCTACGAGCAGTACTTC. As protein: CASAPDFSYEQYF. The rearrangement joins TRBV27 to TRBJ2-7; D might be TRBD2 (5 bases). Trimming took 8 bases from V and 0 from J, leaving 11 bases between them. The V gene's germline CDR1 is MNHEY and CDR2 SMNVEV (reference sequence). CDR3 size: 13 residues.

The rearrangement links TRBV9 to TRBJ2-5; 8 bases match TRBD2. V trimming: 0 bases; J trimming: 5 bases; junction bases outside the gene matches: 6. The CDR3 runs to 15 residues. In germline, CDR1 is SGDLS, CDR2 YYNGEE. This CDR3 reads CASSVAGGPRETQYF. The CDR3 bases are TGTGCCAGCAGCGTAGCGGGAGGGCCCAGGGAGACCCAGTACTTC.

The chain has TRBV6-4 and TRBJ2-1; 7 nucleotides align to TRBD2. The J segment lost 0 bases and the V segment lost 4 bases, leaving 3 bases of the junction unmatched. Germline assignment: CDR1 MRHNA and CDR2 SNTAGT. The CDR3 contains 15 residues. In DNA form, the CDR3 reads TGTGCCAGCAGTGTATCGGGAGGCTCCTACAATGAGCAGTTCTTC. Its protein is CASSVSGGSYNEQFF.

The chain recombines TRBV6-4 with TRBJ2-1, with 14 positions matching TRBD2. J was trimmed by 5 bases and V by 7 bases; bases with no gene match: 10. CDR1 is MRHNA and CDR2 is SNTAGT in the germline V gene. This CDR3 has 17 amino acids. Here the CDR3 DNA reads TGTGCCAGCACCTGGACTAGCGGGAGGAGATCCCACAATGAGCAGTTCTTC. Its protein is CASTWTSGRRSHNEQFF.

J is TRBJ1-2 and V is TRBV13, with TRBD1 identical over 7 bases. The CDR3 contains 13 residues. The J segment lost 8 bases and the V segment lost 8 bases, leaving 11 bases of the junction unmatched. Germline assignment: CDR1 PRHDT and CDR2 FYEKMQ (reference sequence). The CDR3 is CASGRGGQEGYTF. CDR3 coding DNA: TGTGCCAGCGGCAGAGGGGGCCAAGAGGGCTACACCTTC.

J is TRBJ1-6 and V is TRBV6-5; unclear D gene. V was shortened by 0 bases and J by 9 bases, with 9 bases between the two germline ends. Germline values: CDR1 MNHEY, CDR2 SVGAGI. The CDR3 spans 14 residues. For the CDR3, the DNA is TGTGCCAGCAGTTACTCGAAAAGAGGTTCACCCCTCCACTTT. It translates to CASSYSKRGSPLHF.

The V call is TRBV18, the J call TRBJ1-1; D gene ambiguous. Germline CDR1 is KGHSH and CDR2 is LQKENI. CDR3 length equals 14 residues. V lost 7 bases, J lost 4 bases, and 16 bases lay in between. The CDR3 loop is CASFSRGTGTEAFF. The CDR3 bases are TGTGCCAGCTTCTCCCGGGGTACGGGCACTGAAGCTTTCTTT.

The CDR3 DNA sequence: TGTGCCAGCAGCAAGACAGGGGTTGAGCAGTTCTTC. Translating gives CASSKTGVEQFF. This sequence joins TRBV27 and TRBJ2-1; 8 bases align to TRBD1. CDR1 is MNHEY and CDR2 is SMNVEV in the germline V gene (reference sequence). This CDR3 is 12 amino acids long. V was clipped by 6 bases and J by 9 bases; unmatched bases: 4.

The genes are TRBV5-4 and TRBJ2-7; D is unclear. Per the germline V gene, CDR1 is SGHNT and CDR2 is YYREEE (reference sequence). V lost 3 bases to trimming and J lost 7 bases, with 8 bases between them. This CDR3 region has 11 residues. The CDR3 DNA sequence: TGTGCCAGCAGCTCGAACTGGGAGCAGTACTTC. This sequence encodes CASSSNWEQYF.

This chain joins TRBV7-2 and TRBJ2-7; 13 bases line up with TRBD2. Germline CDR1 SGHTA, CDR2 FQGNSA. The CDR3 extends over 19 amino acids. The V and J ends lost 5 bases and 2 bases, in that order; junction bases with no gene match: 15. The CDR3 nucleotides read TGTGCCAGCAGCCCCGGACTAGCGGGAGCGGCCCGCCTCACCTACGAGCAGTACTTC. It codes for CASSPGLAGAARLTYEQYF.

The table lists this clone with a count of one. The chain recombines TRBV30 with TRBJ2-3; TRBD2 aligns across 7 bases. With V trimmed by 1 base and J by 2 bases, 9 bases remained unmatched. CDR1 is GTSNPN, CDR2 SVGIG, per germline (reference sequence). CDR3 length: 16 residues. The CDR3 sequence: CAWSADPSGDTDTQYF. CDR3 bases: TGTGCCTGGAGTGCCGACCCCAGCGGGGACACAGATACGCAGTATTTT. Full variable domain (outside the CDR3, taken from reference TRBV30 and TRBJ2-3): SQTIHQWPATLVQPVGSPLSLECTVEGTSNPNLYWYRQAAGRGLQLLFYSVGIGQISSEVPQNLSASRPQDRQFILSSKKLLLSDSGFYLCAWSADPSGDTDTQYFGPGTRLTVL.

The chain employs TRBV11-2 and TRBJ2-1; D perhaps matches TRBD2 (6 bases). V gave up 5 bases and J gave up 0 bases, with 14 bases separating them. Germline V gives CDR1 SGHAT, CDR2 FQNNGV. The CDR3 has 16 amino acids. The CDR3 spells CASSPIGGPSYNEQFF. In nucleotides, the CDR3 is TGTGCCAGCAGCCCCATCGGGGGTCCCTCCTACAATGAGCAGTTCTTC.

This clone occurred a few times. The V call is TRBV30, the J call TRBJ2-7; D perhaps matches TRBD1 (5 bases). With 0 bases removed from V and 7 bases from J, the gap between germline ends came to 10 bases. The CDR3 runs to 12 residues. Germline-derived CDR1 and CDR2 are GTSNPN and SVGIG (reference sequence). The CDR3 here is CAWSVQGPEQYF. DNA for the CDR3: TGTGCCTGGAGTGTTCAGGGTCCGGAGCAGTACTTC.

The gene calls are TRBV7-8 and TRBJ1-6, with 9 bases identical to TRBD1. From germline, CDR1 is SGHVS and CDR2 FQNEAQ. Trimming took 5 bases from V and 6 from J; bases not matched to a gene: 11. The CDR3 length is 17 residues. This CDR3 is CASSAGQGPHPNSPLHF. CDR3 DNA: TGTGCCAGCAGCGCCGGACAGGGGCCGCACCCTAATTCACCCCTCCACTTT.

This clone was recorded once. The rearrangement links TRBV4-2 to TRBJ2-7; 7 nucleotides align to TRBD2. Germline CDR1 and CDR2: LGHNA and YNFKEQ. J gave up 3 bases and V 1 base, and 9 bases lay outside the gene matches. CDR3 size: 16 residues. Written as DNA, the CDR3 is TGTGCCAGCAGCCAAGGAGTTCGGCTAGCGGTCTACGAGCAGTACTTC. Translated: CASSQGVRLAVYEQYF.

The CDR3 DNA is TGTGCCAGCAGCTTATTGCGGACAGGCGATACGCAGTATTTT. This codes for CASSLLRTGDTQYF. The chain joins TRBV7-3 to TRBJ2-3; 7 bases map to TRBD1. There are 14 residues in the CDR3. The germline CDR1 and CDR2 sequences are SGHTA and FQGTGA. V lost 2 bases and J lost 6; bases outside the gene matches: 5.

The V call is TRBV5-5, the J call TRBJ1-2, with TRBD1 matching 8 bases. V gave up 2 bases and J gave up 9 bases; unmatched junction bases: 3. The CDR3 has 12 amino acids. Germline values: CDR1 SGHKS, CDR2 YYEKEE (reference sequence). The CDR3 loop reads CASSFDRGRYTF. The CDR3 DNA sequence: TGTGCCAGCAGCTTTGACAGGGGTCGCTACACCTTC. Filled out from reference TRBV5-5 and TRBJ1-2, the complete variable domain reads DAGVTQSPTHLIKTRGQQVTLRCSPISGHKSVSWYQQVLGQGPQFIFQYYEKEERGRGNFPDRFSARQFPNYSSELNVNALLLGDSALYLCASSFDRGRYTFGSGTRLTVV.

The gene calls are TRBV4-1 and TRBJ2-7; 9 positions agree with TRBD1. The trim removed 0 bases at V and 2 bases at J, leaving 2 bases unmatched. The length of the CDR3 is 15 residues. Germline V gene data show CDR1 as MGHRA and CDR2 as YSYEKL. CDR3 sequence reads: CASSQEQGAAYEQYF. CDR3 in DNA: TGCGCCAGCAGCCAAGAACAGGGGGCAGCCTACGAGCAGTACTTC.

The rearrangement joins TRBV27 to TRBJ2-1; the match to TRBD2 covers 12 bases. The germline CDR1 and CDR2 sequences are MNHEY and SMNVEV (reference sequence). With V trimmed by 5 bases and J by 8 bases, 10 bases remained unmatched. The CDR3 spans 16 residues. The CDR3: CASSELPSGRADEQFF. Written as DNA, the CDR3 is TGTGCCAGCAGTGAACTTCCTAGCGGGAGGGCGGATGAGCAGTTCTTC.

This chain links TRBV27 with TRBJ2-3; D not certain. CDR1 is MNHEY, CDR2 SMNVEV, per germline (reference sequence). With 5 bases removed from V and 1 base from J, the gap between germline ends came to 13 bases. The CDR3 is 15 amino acids. The CDR3 loop is CASSPEQVGTDTQYF. The DNA of the CDR3 is TGTGCCAGCAGTCCCGAGCAGGTGGGCACAGATACGCAGTATTTT.